This T cell receptor beta chain appears in the sequencing data of a study of CD8+ T cells in alopecia areata. On the study more broadly: Percent affected scalp area, the SALT score, rated treated patients' severity. General observations from the study: Both scalp clonality and the expanded CD8+ clones among the top 100 showed a significant decrease with tofacitinib. Possibly because of HLA-related factors, TCR sharing was less clear across patients than in mice.

This clone was seen a single time. The antigen is unknown. V lost 6 bases, J lost 3 bases, and 15 bases lay in between. This CDR3 spans 15 amino acids. Germline CDR1 and CDR2: MNHEY and SVGAGI. The sample's treatment: oral pan-JAK inhibitor, 5-10 mg twice daily. CD4+ and CD8+ T cells were sorted from PBMCs. In each case, RNA was isolated and then reverse transcribed into cDNA as the sequencing template. The table came from immunoSEQ multiplex PCR; TCRdb's copy has only in-frame clones and leaves some out. The profile shows around 300,000 clones, 60% of them singletons. The sequences come from CD4+ T cells sorted from blood, collected at roughly week 53, from a patient treated with tofacitinib. The V call is TRBV6-5, the J call TRBJ1-5; unclear D gene. The TCR sequence derives from a human donor with alopecia areata. The CDR3 DNA follows: TGTGCCAGCAGCCCCCGGGCACGATCCAATCAGCCCCAGCATTTT. This encodes CASSPRARSNQPQHF.